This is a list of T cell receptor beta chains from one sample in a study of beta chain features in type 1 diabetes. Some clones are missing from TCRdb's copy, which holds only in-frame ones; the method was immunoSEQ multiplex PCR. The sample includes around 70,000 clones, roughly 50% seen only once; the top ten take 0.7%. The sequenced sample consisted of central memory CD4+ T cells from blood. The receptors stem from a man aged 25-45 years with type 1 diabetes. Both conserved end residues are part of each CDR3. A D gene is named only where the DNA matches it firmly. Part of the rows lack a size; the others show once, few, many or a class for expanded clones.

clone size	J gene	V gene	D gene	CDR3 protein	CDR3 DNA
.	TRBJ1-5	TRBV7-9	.	CASSFQAQPQHF	TGTGCCAGCAGCTTCCAGGCTCAGCCCCAGCATTTT
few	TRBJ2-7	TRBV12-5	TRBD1	CASGPQDRGAYEQYF	TGTGCTAGTGGACCTCAGGACAGGGGAGCCTACGAGCAGTACTTC
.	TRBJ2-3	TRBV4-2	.	CASSRSAADTDTQYF	TGTGCCAGCAGCCGATCGGCGGCTGACACAGATACGCAGTATTTT
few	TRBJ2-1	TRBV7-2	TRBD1	CASSGQVHEQFF	TGTGCCAGCAGCGGACAGGTCCATGAGCAGTTCTTC
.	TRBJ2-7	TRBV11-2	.	CASSPTSGVYEQYF	TGTGCCAGCAGTCCAACTTCGGGGGTGTACGAGCAGTACTTC
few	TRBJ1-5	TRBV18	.	CASSPMGGQPQHF	TGTGCCAGCTCACCAATGGGGGGTCAGCCCCAGCATTTT
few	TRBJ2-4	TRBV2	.	CASSVGHAKNIQYF	TGTGCCAGCAGTGTTGGACATGCCAAAAACATTCAGTACTTC
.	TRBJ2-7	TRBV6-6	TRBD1	CASSYRPGGAYEQYF	TGTGCCAGCAGTTACAGGCCAGGGGGCGCGTACGAGCAGTACTTC
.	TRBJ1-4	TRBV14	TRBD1	CASSPRTGGEKLFF	TGTGCCAGCAGCCCCCGGACAGGGGGTGAAAAACTGTTTTTT
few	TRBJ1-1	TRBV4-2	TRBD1	CASSFGQANTEAFF	TGTGCCAGCAGCTTCGGACAGGCGAACACTGAAGCTTTCTTT
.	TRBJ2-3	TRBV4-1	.	CASSRDLADTQYF	TGCGCCAGCAGCCGAGACCTAGCAGATACGCAGTATTTT
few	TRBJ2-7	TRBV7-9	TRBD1	CASGSGTATYEQYF	TGTGCCAGCGGGTCCGGGACAGCTACCTACGAGCAGTACTTC
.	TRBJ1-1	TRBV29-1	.	CSVLTGLNTEAFF	TGCAGCGTCCTGACAGGCCTGAACACTGAAGCTTTCTTT
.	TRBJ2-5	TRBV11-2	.	CASLMGAGRQETQYF	TGTGCCAGCCTCATGGGGGCAGGGAGACAAGAGACCCAGTACTTC
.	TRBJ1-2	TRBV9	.	CASSVAGASEKGGYTF	TGTGCCAGCAGCGTAGCGGGAGCGTCGGAGAAGGGAGGCTACACCTTC
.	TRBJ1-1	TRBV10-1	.	CASSESIVGISEAFF	TGCGCCAGCAGTGAGTCGATTGTGGGCATCTCTGAAGCTTTCTTT
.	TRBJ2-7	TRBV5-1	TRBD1	CASSLDRGYEQYF	TGCGCCAGCAGCTTGGACAGGGGCTACGAGCAGTACTTC
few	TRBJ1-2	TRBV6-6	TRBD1	CASSPPSTTGKGYTF	TGTGCCAGCAGCCCCCCCTCGACGACAGGGAAAGGCTACACCTTC
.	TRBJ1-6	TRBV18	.	CASSPGGDSPLHF	TGTGCCAGCTCACCCGGAGGGGATTCACCCCTCCACTTT
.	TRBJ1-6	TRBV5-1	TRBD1	CASSPDRGIYNSPLHF	TGCGCCAGCAGCCCCGACAGGGGCATCTATAATTCACCCCTCCACTTT
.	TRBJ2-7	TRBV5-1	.	CASSVTNSYEQYF	TGCGCCAGCAGCGTCACGAACAGCTACGAGCAGTACTTC
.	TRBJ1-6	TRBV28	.	CASSQRTIQGSPLHF	TGTGCCAGCAGTCAAAGGACGATCCAGGGTTCACCCCTCCACTTT
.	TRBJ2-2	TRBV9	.	CASSVADLIGELFF	TGTGCCAGCAGCGTGGCTGATCTGATCGGGGAGCTGTTTTTT
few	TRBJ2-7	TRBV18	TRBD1	CASSQDRGSYEQYF	TGTGCCAGCTCACAGGACAGGGGATCCTACGAGCAGTACTTC
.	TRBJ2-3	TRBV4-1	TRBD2	CASSQDPTSGRRPDTQYF	TGCGCCAGCAGCCAAGATCCCACTAGCGGGAGGCGGCCAGATACGCAGTATTTT
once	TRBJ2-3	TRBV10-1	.	CASSEGATDTQYF	TGCGCCAGCAGTGAGGGGGCCACAGATACGCAGTATTTT
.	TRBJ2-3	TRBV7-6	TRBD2	CASSPREGDTQYF	TGTGCCAGCAGCCCCAGGGAGGGGGATACGCAGTATTTT
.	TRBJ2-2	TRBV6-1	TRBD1	CASSESRDRAGELFF	TGTGCCAGCAGTGAATCACGGGACAGGGCCGGGGAGCTGTTTTTT
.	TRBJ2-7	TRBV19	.	CASTVGQGSEQYF	TGTGCCAGTACCGTGGGCCAAGGGAGCGAGCAGTACTTC
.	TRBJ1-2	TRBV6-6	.	CASRDSQGYTF	TGTGCCAGCAGGGACAGCCAAGGGTACACCTTC
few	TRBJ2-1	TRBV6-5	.	CASALRGNNEQFF	TGTGCCAGCGCCTTACGGGGAAACAATGAGCAGTTCTTC
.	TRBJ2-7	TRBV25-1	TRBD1	CASSGIYVWGTGGEQYF	TGTGCCAGCAGTGGAATTTACGTGTGGGGGACAGGGGGTGAGCAGTACTTC
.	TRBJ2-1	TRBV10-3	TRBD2	CAIGTSGRAIDEQFF	TGTGCCATCGGGACTAGCGGGAGGGCGATCGATGAGCAGTTCTTC
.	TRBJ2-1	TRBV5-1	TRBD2	CASSLGGGNYNEQFF	TGCGCCAGCAGCTTAGGCGGGGGGAACTACAATGAGCAGTTCTTC
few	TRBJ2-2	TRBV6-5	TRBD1	CASSGGQGYSGELFF	TGTGCCAGCAGTGGGGGACAGGGCTATTCCGGGGAGCTGTTTTTT
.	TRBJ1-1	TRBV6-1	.	CASSFLGGRYTEAFF	TGTGCCAGCAGTTTCTTAGGGGGAAGGTACACTGAAGCTTTCTTT
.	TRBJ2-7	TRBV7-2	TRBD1	CASSLVGTDYEQYF	TGTGCCAGCAGCCTTGTGGGGACAGACTACGAGCAGTACTTC
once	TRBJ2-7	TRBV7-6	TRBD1	CASSPRQGGLGGEQYF	TGTGCCAGCAGCCCTCGACAGGGTGGTCTCGGTGGCGAGCAGTACTTC
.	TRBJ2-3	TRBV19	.	CASSISNSGTDTQYF	TGTGCCAGTAGTATTAGCAACTCCGGCACAGATACGCAGTATTTT
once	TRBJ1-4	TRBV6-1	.	CASRPQGATNEKLFF	TGTGCCAGCAGGCCCCAGGGTGCAACTAATGAAAAACTGTTTTTT
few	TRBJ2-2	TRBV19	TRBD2	CASGSNTGGTGELFF	TGTGCCAGTGGGTCAAATACGGGGGGTACCGGGGAGCTGTTTTTT
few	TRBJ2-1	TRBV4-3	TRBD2	CASSQEAAGGYNEQFF	TGCGCCAGCAGCCAAGAGGCAGCGGGGGGATACAATGAGCAGTTCTTC
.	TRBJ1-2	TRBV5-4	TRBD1	CASSLQGADIGYTF	TGTGCCAGCAGCTTACAGGGGGCAGATATTGGCTACACCTTC